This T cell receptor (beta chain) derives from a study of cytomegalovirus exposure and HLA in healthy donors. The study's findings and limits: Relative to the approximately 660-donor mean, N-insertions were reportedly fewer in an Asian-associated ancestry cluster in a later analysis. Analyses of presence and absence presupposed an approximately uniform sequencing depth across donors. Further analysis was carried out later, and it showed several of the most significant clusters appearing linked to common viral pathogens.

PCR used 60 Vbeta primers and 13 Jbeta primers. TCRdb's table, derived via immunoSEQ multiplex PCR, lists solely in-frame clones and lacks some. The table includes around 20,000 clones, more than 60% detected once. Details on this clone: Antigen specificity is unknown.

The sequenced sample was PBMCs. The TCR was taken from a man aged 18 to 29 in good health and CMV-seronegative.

CDR3 in DNA: TGTGCCAGCAGTCAGACAGACTACGAGCAGTACTTC. Protein: CASSQTDYEQYF. This chain joins TRBV6-6 and TRBJ2-7, with a weak D call TRBD1 (5 bases). CDR1 is MNHNY and CDR2 is SVGAGI in the germline V gene (reference sequence). The V end lost 5 bases, the J end lost 3 bases, and 8 bases lay between the germline ends. The CDR3 covers 12 residues.